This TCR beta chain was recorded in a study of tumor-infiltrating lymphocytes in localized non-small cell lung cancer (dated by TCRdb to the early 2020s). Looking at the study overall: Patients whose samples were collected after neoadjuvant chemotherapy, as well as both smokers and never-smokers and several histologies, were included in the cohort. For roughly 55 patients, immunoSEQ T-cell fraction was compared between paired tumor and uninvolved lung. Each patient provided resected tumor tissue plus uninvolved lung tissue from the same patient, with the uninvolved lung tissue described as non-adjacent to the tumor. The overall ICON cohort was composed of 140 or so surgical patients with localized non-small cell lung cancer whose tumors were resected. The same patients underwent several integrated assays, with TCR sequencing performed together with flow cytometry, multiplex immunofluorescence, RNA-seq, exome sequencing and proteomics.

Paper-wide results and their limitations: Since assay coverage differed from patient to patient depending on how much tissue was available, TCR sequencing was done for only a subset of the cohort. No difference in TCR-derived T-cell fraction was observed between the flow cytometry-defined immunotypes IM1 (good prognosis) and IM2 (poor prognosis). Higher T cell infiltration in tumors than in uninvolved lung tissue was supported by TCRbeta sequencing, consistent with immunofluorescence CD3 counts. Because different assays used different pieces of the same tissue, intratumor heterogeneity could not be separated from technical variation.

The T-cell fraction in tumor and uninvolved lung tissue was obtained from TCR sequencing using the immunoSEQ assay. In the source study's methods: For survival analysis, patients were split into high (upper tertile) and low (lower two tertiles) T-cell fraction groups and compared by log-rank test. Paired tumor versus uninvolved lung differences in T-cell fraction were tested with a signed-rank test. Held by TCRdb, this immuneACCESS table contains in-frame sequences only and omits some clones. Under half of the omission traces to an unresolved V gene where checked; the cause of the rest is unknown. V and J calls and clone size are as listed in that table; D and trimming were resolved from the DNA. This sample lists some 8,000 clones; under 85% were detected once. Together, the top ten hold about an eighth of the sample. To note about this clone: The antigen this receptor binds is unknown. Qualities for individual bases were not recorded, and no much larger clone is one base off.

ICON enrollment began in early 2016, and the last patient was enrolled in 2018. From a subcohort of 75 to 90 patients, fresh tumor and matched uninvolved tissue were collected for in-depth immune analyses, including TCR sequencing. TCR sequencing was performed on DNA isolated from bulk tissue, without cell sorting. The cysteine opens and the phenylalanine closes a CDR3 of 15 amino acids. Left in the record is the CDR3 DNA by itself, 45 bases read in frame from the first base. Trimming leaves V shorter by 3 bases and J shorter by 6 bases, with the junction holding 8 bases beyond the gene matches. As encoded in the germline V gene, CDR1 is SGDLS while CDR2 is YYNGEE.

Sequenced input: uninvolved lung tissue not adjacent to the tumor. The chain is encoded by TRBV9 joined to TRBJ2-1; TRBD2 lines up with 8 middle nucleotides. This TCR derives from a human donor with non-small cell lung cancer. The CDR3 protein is CASSGLSGTGNEQFF. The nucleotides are TGTGCCAGCAGCGGCCTTAGCGGGACGGGCAATGAGCAGTTCTTC.